Sequencing of this T cell receptor (beta chain) was carried out in a study of blood T cells in healthy people across ages. Notes on the study in general: The recorded TCR beta diversity per million T cells decreased in a roughly linear manner with age.

The CDR3 is made up of 13 amino acids. The ends were cut back, 3 bases at V and 6 bases at J, with 11 bases in the middle. Germline V gene lookup returns CDR1 KGHSH and CDR2 LQKENI. Regarding this clonotype: Its cognate antigen is unknown.

There were healthy Caucasian individuals from Russia, aged roughly 6 to 95, serving as donors. Together with a sample-barcoded 5' primer, a J-beta primer mix was included in a second PCR lasting roughly 6 to 12 cycles. Each CDR3 protein is one row after TCRdb ran MiXCR on the 5' RACE reads. The data show 1.5 million to 2 million distinct CDR3 sequences, roughly two fifths seen once. The sequence was collected from a human donor in good health. The sequencing input was blood. This rearrangement joins TRBV18 to TRBJ1-1; possible D gene TRBD1, 5 bases. The CDR3 sequence: CASSPRGDAEAFF. The CDR3 DNA is TGTGCCAGCTCACCTAGGGGTGATGCTGAAGCTTTCTTT.